This TCR beta chain comes out of a study of T cell changes during pregnancy in multiple sclerosis. Measured with immunoSEQ multiplex PCR; TCRdb has only the in-frame clones, and not every one. Altogether 79,000 or so clones are present, roughly nine tenths being singletons, with the ten largest covering roughly 0.21%. CDR3 length: 13 residues. Between the trimmed V and J ends, which lost 6 bases and 3 bases, there was a span of 11 bases. From germline, CDR1 is ENHRY and CDR2 SYGVKD. Sequenced material: CD4+ T cells from peripheral blood mononuclear cells, taken before pregnancy. This TCR derives from a female donor with multiple sclerosis, enrolled in a pregnancy study. The rearrangement uses TRBV10-3 and TRBJ1-2, with D possibly TRBD1 on 6 matching bases. Here the CDR3 DNA reads TGTGCCATCAGGCGGACAGAGGACTATGGCTACACCTTC. Protein: CAIRRTEDYGYTF.